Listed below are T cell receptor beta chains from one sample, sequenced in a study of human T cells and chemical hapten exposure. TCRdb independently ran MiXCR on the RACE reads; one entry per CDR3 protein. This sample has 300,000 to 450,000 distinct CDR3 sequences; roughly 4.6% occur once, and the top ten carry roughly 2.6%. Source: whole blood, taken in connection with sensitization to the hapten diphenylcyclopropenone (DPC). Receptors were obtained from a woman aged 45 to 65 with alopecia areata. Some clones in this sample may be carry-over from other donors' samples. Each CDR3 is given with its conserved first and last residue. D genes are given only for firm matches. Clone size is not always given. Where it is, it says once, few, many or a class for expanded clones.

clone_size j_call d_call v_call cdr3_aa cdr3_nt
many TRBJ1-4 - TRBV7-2 CASSPLPLGEKLFF TGTGCCAGCAGCCCACTCCCGTTAGGTGAAAAACTGTTTTTT
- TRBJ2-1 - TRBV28 CASSKDPRSQFF TGTGCCAGCAGCAAGGACCCTAGATCGCAGTTCTTC
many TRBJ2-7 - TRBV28 CASRGVYEQYF TGTGCCAGCAGGGGGGTCTACGAGCAGTACTTC
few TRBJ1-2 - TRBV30 CAWSPLYGYTF TGTGCCTGGAGCCCCCTCTATGGCTACACCTTC
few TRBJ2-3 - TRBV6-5 CASSYSSVVDTQYF TGTGCCAGCAGTTACTCGAGCGTTGTAGATACGCAGTATTTT
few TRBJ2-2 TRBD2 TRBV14 CASSQVAGAVTGELFF TGTGCCAGCAGCCAAGTAGCGGGGGCGGTCACCGGGGAGCTGTTTTTT
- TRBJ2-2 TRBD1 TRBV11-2 CASSSYDRGYTGELFF TGTGCCAGCAGCTCCTACGACAGGGGGTACACCGGGGAGCTGTTTTTT
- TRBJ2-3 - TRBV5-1 CASSGEEIAPDTQYF TGCGCCAGCAGCGGGGAGGAGATCGCACCAGATACGCAGTATTTT
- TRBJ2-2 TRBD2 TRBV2 CASKASGTTGELFF TGTGCCAGCAAGGCTAGCGGAACCACCGGGGAGCTGTTTTTT
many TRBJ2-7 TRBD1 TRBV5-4 CASSARQGVYEQYF TGTGCCAGCAGCGCCCGACAGGGGGTCTACGAGCAGTACTTC
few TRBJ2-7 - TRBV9 CASSVGTQGGYEQYF TGTGCCAGCAGCGTAGGAACCCAGGGGGGGTACGAGCAGTACTTC
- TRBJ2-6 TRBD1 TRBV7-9 CASSYRGTNVLTF TGTGCCAGCAGTTACAGGGGGACCAACGTCCTGACTTTC
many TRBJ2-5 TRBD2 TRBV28 CASSFIGLAGGETQYF TGTGCCAGCAGTTTCATCGGACTAGCGGGAGGAGAGACCCAGTACTTC
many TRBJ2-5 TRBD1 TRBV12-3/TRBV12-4 CASSHGTAQETQYF TGTGCCAGCAGTCACGGGACAGCCCAAGAGACCCAGTACTTC
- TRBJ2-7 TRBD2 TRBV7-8 CASSLALRGVTYEQYF TGTGCCAGCAGCTTAGCGCTGCGGGGGGTGACCTACGAGCAGTACTTC
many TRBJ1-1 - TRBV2 CASRSATNTEAFF TGTGCCAGTAGATCGGCCACGAACACTGAAGCTTTCTTT
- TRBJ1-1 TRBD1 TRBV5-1 CASSPPGQGLNTEAFF TGCGCCAGCAGCCCACCGGGACAGGGGTTGAACACTGAAGCTTTCTTT
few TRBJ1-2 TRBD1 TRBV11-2 CASSWVDRGGYTF TGTGCCAGCAGCTGGGTGGACAGGGGTGGCTACACCTTC
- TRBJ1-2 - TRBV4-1 CASSQTAANYGYTF TGCGCCAGCAGCCAAACGGCAGCTAACTATGGCTACACCTTC
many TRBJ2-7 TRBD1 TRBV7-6 CASSLYFSQDRAYEQYF TGTGCCAGCAGCTTATACTTCTCCCAGGACAGGGCCTACGAGCAGTACTTC
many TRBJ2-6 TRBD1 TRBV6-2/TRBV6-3 CASTLARWGTGGSGANVLTF TGTGCCAGCACCCTCGCCAGATGGGGGACAGGGGGCTCTGGGGCCAACGTCCTGACTTTC
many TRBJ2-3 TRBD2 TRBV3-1 CASSPGVASGGAGDTQYF TGTGCCAGCAGCCCTGGGGTTGCTAGCGGGGGGGCCGGAGATACGCAGTATTTT
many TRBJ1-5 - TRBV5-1 CASSLSPAKNQPQHF TGCGCCAGCAGCTTGTCTCCAGCTAAAAATCAGCCCCAGCATTTT
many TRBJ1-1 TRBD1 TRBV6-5 CASSQGAAEAFF TGTGCCAGCAGTCAGGGGGCCGCTGAAGCTTTCTTT
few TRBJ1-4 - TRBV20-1 CSASFFRQKEDEKLFF TGCAGTGCTAGTTTCTTCCGACAGAAGGAGGATGAAAAACTGTTTTTT
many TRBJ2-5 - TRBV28 CASSFYRAQETQYF TGTGCCAGCAGTTTCTACCGGGCCCAAGAGACCCAGTACTTC
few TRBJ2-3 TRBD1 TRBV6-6 CASRSKGAVTDTQYF TGTGCCAGCAGATCTAAGGGGGCCGTCACAGATACGCAGTATTTT
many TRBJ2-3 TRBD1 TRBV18 CASSPPGTAQPDTQYF TGTGCCAGCTCACCACCCGGGACAGCCCAGCCAGATACGCAGTATTTT
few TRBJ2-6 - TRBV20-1 CSASIGRSSGANVLTF TGCAGTGCTAGTATTGGACGCAGCTCTGGGGCCAACGTCCTGACTTTC
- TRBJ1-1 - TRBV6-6 CASSPGDPEAFF TGTGCCAGCAGTCCAGGGGATCCTGAAGCTTTCTTT
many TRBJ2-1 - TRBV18 CASSERRGAGYNEQFF TGTGCCAGCTCAGAACGCCGAGGGGCGGGGTACAATGAGCAGTTCTTC
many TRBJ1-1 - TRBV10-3 CAISEGGTAFF TGTGCCATCAGTGAGGGGGGCACAGCTTTCTTT
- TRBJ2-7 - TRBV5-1 CASSLEGIAEQYF TGCGCCAGCAGCTTGGAGGGTATAGCCGAGCAGTACTTC
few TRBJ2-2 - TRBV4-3 CASSKGAGELFF TGCGCCAGCAGTAAGGGAGCCGGGGAGCTGTTTTTT
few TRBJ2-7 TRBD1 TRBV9 CASSQSVRGHSYEQYF TGTGCCAGCAGCCAGAGTGTCAGGGGGCACTCCTACGAGCAGTACTTC
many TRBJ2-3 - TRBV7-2 CASSFTALDTQYF TGTGCCAGCAGCTTTACAGCTTTAGATACGCAGTATTTT
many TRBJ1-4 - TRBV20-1 CSALSGTTNEKLFF TGCAGTGCTCTATCAGGGACGACTAATGAAAAACTGTTTTTT
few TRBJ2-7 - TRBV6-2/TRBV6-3 CASSDRRIYEQYF TGTGCCAGCAGTGACCGGAGGATCTACGAGCAGTACTTC
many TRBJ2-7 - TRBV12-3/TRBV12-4 CASSPYLGGSYEQYF TGTGCCAGCAGCCCCTATCTTGGGGGTTCCTACGAGCAGTACTTC
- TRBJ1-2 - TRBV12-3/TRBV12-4 CASSLQTGNYGYTF TGTGCCAGCAGTCTCCAAACAGGGAACTATGGCTACACCTTC
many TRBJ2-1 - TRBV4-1 CASSQDLGRGSYNEQFF TGCGCCAGCAGCCAAGATCTAGGCAGGGGCTCCTACAATGAGCAGTTCTTC
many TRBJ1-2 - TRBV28 CASSLLGSGYTF TGTGCCAGCAGTTTATTAGGCAGTGGCTACACCTTC
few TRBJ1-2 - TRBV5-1 CASSLDTFNYGYTF TGCGCCAGCAGCCTGGACACCTTTAACTATGGCTACACCTTC
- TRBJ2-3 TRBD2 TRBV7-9 CASTPGLAGGFTDTQYF TGTGCCAGCACCCCGGGACTAGCGGGGGGTTTCACAGATACGCAGTATTTT
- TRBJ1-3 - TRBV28 CASSLLAGGRNTIYF TGTGCCAGCAGTTTATTAGCAGGAGGGAGAAACACCATATATTTT